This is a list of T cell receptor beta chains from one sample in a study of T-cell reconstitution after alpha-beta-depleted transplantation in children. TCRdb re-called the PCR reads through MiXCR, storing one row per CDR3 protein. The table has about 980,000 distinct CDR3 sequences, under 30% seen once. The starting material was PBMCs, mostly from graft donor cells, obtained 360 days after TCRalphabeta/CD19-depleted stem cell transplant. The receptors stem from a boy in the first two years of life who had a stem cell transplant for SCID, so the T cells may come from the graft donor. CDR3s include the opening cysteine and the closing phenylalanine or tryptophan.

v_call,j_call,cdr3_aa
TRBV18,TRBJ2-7,CASSPSAGISYEQYF
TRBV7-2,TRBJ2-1,CASSFGLIYNEQFF
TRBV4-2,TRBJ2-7,CASSRGLAGSSYEQYF
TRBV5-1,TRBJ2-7,CASSLGRAYEQYF
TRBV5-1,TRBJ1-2,CASSFLTGVNYGYTF
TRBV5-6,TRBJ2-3,CASSLGVTSGGYTQYF
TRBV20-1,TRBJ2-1,CSASRGSGGDEQSF
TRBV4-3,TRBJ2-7,CASSQDRDRALLEQYF
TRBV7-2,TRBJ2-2,CASSLGGGWFTGELFF
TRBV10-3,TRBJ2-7,CAISGRVLDSYEQYF
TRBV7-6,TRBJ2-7,CASSSYRGVAYEQYF
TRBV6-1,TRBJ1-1,CASRDPGQVRDTEAFF
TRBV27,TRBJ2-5,CASSPRRSGKGQETQYF